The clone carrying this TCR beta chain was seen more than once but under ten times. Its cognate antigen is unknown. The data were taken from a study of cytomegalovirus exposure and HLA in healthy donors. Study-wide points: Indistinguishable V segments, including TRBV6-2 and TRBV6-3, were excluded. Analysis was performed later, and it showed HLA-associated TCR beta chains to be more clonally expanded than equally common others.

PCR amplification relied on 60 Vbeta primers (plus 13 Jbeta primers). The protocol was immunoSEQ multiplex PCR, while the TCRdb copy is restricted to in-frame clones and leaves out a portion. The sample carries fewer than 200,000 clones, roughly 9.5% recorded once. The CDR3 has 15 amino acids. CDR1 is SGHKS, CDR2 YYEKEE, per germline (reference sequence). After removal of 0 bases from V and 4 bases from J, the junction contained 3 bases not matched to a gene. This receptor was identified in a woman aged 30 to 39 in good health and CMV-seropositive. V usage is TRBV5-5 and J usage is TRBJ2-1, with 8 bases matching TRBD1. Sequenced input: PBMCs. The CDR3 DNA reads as TGTGCCAGCAGCTTGGGGCGACAGGGGTACAATGAGCAGTTCTTC. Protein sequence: CASSLGRQGYNEQFF.